The rows below give T cell receptor beta chains drawn from one sample of a study of cytomegalovirus exposure and HLA in healthy donors. Some clones are missing from TCRdb's copy, which holds only in-frame ones; the method was immunoSEQ multiplex PCR. This table holds approximately 160,000 clones, less than 95% found once. The sequenced sample was PBMCs. Receptor source: a woman younger than 30 in good health and CMV-seropositive. CDR3s include the opening cysteine and the closing phenylalanine or tryptophan. The D gene is left open where the match is weak. Not every row has a clone size; where given, it reads once, few, many or a size class.

d_gene: -; j_gene: TRBJ1-2; abundance: -; v_gene: TRBV27; CDR3nt: TGTGCCAGCAGTTTAAGCTTTAACTATGGCTACACCTTC; CDR3aa: CASSLSFNYGYTF
d_gene: TRBD1; j_gene: TRBJ1-3; abundance: -; v_gene: TRBV19; CDR3nt: TGTGCCAGTAGTATGACCGGGACAGGGGTAAACACCATATATTTT; CDR3aa: CASSMTGTGVNTIYF
d_gene: TRBD1; j_gene: TRBJ1-6; abundance: -; v_gene: TRBV5-4; CDR3nt: TGTGCCAGCAGCTCCGGGACAGGGCCGTCACCCCTCCACTTT; CDR3aa: CASSSGTGPSPLHF
d_gene: TRBD2; j_gene: TRBJ2-7; abundance: -; v_gene: TRBV19; CDR3nt: TGTGCCAGTAGTATAAGTAGCGGGGGGGCGTCAGAGCAGTACTTC; CDR3aa: CASSISSGGASEQYF
d_gene: -; j_gene: TRBJ2-2; abundance: -; v_gene: TRBV5-1; CDR3nt: TGCGCCAGCAGATCCGGACTGCAGAACACCGGGGAGCTGTTTTTT; CDR3aa: CASRSGLQNTGELFF
d_gene: TRBD1; j_gene: TRBJ2-7; abundance: -; v_gene: TRBV7-8; CDR3nt: TGTGCCAGCAGCGAAACACGGGACAGCTCCTACGAGCAGTACTTC; CDR3aa: CASSETRDSSYEQYF
d_gene: TRBD1; j_gene: TRBJ1-1; abundance: -; v_gene: TRBV5-1; CDR3nt: TGCGCCAGCACCCTCGGACAGGGGAGGGAACGGGACACTGAAGCTTTCTTT; CDR3aa: CASTLGQGRERDTEAFF
d_gene: -; j_gene: TRBJ2-6; abundance: -; v_gene: TRBV21-1; CDR3nt: TGTGCCAGGTCCCCAGTTAACAGAACTGGGGCCAACGTCCTGACTTTC; CDR3aa: CARSPVNRTGANVLTF
d_gene: -; j_gene: TRBJ2-7; abundance: -; v_gene: TRBV19; CDR3nt: TGTGCCAGTAGTGCCCCGGGATTCGACTACGAGCAGTACTTC; CDR3aa: CASSAPGFDYEQYF
d_gene: -; j_gene: TRBJ2-7; abundance: few; v_gene: TRBV5-1; CDR3nt: TGCGCCAGCAGCAGGGACTCAGGGTACGAGCAGTACTTC; CDR3aa: CASSRDSGYEQYF
d_gene: -; j_gene: TRBJ1-2; abundance: -; v_gene: TRBV2; CDR3nt: TGTGCCAGCAGTGAGTCGGCAGGCTCCGAGGGCTACACCTTC; CDR3aa: CASSESAGSEGYTF
d_gene: TRBD1; j_gene: TRBJ2-7; abundance: -; v_gene: TRBV7-3; CDR3nt: TGTGCCAGCAGCCAGAACAGGGGGACGGGGGAGCAGTACTTC; CDR3aa: CASSQNRGTGEQYF
d_gene: TRBD1; j_gene: TRBJ2-4; abundance: once; v_gene: TRBV19; CDR3nt: TGTGCCAGTAGTCCTCGACAGGGGGTCTACATTCAGTACTTC; CDR3aa: CASSPRQGVYIQYF
d_gene: TRBD2; j_gene: TRBJ2-7; abundance: -; v_gene: TRBV7-6; CDR3nt: TGTGCCAGCAGCTTAGAAGGACTAGCGGGAGGATCCTACGAGCAGTACTTC; CDR3aa: CASSLEGLAGGSYEQYF
d_gene: TRBD2; j_gene: TRBJ2-5; abundance: -; v_gene: TRBV4-1; CDR3nt: TGCGCCAGCAGCCAAGACAGGAGATGGGGACTAGCGAAAGAGACCCAGTACTTC; CDR3aa: CASSQDRRWGLAKETQYF
d_gene: TRBD2; j_gene: TRBJ2-3; abundance: -; v_gene: TRBV14; CDR3nt: TGTGCCAGCAGCAGACTAGCGGGAGGGCCTGATACGCAGTATTTT; CDR3aa: CASSRLAGGPDTQYF
d_gene: -; j_gene: TRBJ2-7; abundance: -; v_gene: TRBV5-6; CDR3nt: TGTGCCAGCAACACAGGAGAGGGGGCCTACGAGCAGTACTTC; CDR3aa: CASNTGEGAYEQYF
d_gene: -; j_gene: TRBJ2-3; abundance: -; v_gene: TRBV5-4; CDR3nt: TGTGCCAGCAGCTCCGCCCAAGGGTCGGGGAGCACAGATACGCAGTATTTT; CDR3aa: CASSSAQGSGSTDTQYF
d_gene: TRBD1; j_gene: TRBJ1-6; abundance: -; v_gene: TRBV5-6; CDR3nt: TGTGCCAGCAGGACAGGGTATTGGGGTAATTCACCCCTCCACTTT; CDR3aa: CASRTGYWGNSPLHF
d_gene: -; j_gene: TRBJ2-1; abundance: -; v_gene: TRBV11-3; CDR3nt: TGTGCCAGCAGCCCACGCGCGGATGTCAATGAGCAGTTCTTC; CDR3aa: CASSPRADVNEQFF
d_gene: TRBD2; j_gene: TRBJ2-3; abundance: -; v_gene: TRBV11-2; CDR3nt: TGTGCCAGCAGCTTACTGGGACTAGTCGATTCAGATACGCAGTATTTT; CDR3aa: CASSLLGLVDSDTQYF
d_gene: TRBD2; j_gene: TRBJ2-1; abundance: -; v_gene: TRBV6-6; CDR3nt: TGTGCCAGCAGTGGGACTAGCGGGAGACGGGATGAGCAGTTCTTC; CDR3aa: CASSGTSGRRDEQFF
d_gene: -; j_gene: TRBJ2-7; abundance: -; v_gene: TRBV7-9; CDR3nt: TGTGCCAGCAGCCCCGGGACTCAAAGAGGTTACGAGCAGTACTTC; CDR3aa: CASSPGTQRGYEQYF
d_gene: TRBD2; j_gene: TRBJ2-7; abundance: -; v_gene: TRBV27; CDR3nt: TGTGCCAGCAGAACGGGACTAGCGGGCATGGGGGTGAACGAGCAGTACTTC; CDR3aa: CASRTGLAGMGVNEQYF
d_gene: TRBD2; j_gene: TRBJ2-1; abundance: -; v_gene: TRBV30; CDR3nt: TGTGCCTGGTTGGATGCGGGGGGGGTCAATGAGCAGTTCTTC; CDR3aa: CAWLDAGGVNEQFF
d_gene: -; j_gene: TRBJ2-7; abundance: -; v_gene: TRBV7-2; CDR3nt: TGTGCCAGCAGCTTTGTCGGACAAAACTACGAGCAGTACTTC; CDR3aa: CASSFVGQNYEQYF
d_gene: TRBD2; j_gene: TRBJ2-1; abundance: -; v_gene: TRBV4-1; CDR3nt: TGCGCCAGCAGCCACCCCGGGACTAAACCTTACAATGAGCAGTTCTTC; CDR3aa: CASSHPGTKPYNEQFF
d_gene: -; j_gene: TRBJ2-5; abundance: -; v_gene: TRBV29-1; CDR3nt: TGCAGCGTTGTGTTCCCAGGCGAAGTCCAAGAGACCCAGTACTTC; CDR3aa: CSVVFPGEVQETQYF
d_gene: -; j_gene: TRBJ1-1; abundance: -; v_gene: TRBV6-5; CDR3nt: TGTGCCAGCAGTTATTCATACAGCACTAACACTGAAGCTTTCTTT; CDR3aa: CASSYSYSTNTEAFF
d_gene: -; j_gene: TRBJ2-2; abundance: once; v_gene: TRBV7-8; CDR3nt: TGTGCCAGCAGCTTGAGGAAGGTTTCGACCGGGGAGCTGTTTTTT; CDR3aa: CASSLRKVSTGELFF
d_gene: -; j_gene: TRBJ1-1; abundance: -; v_gene: TRBV2; CDR3nt: TGTGCCAGCAGTGTAGGGATGGGGGGGAACACTGAAGCTTTCTTT; CDR3aa: CASSVGMGGNTEAFF
d_gene: TRBD1; j_gene: TRBJ2-7; abundance: once; v_gene: TRBV19; CDR3nt: TGTGCCAGTAGTATGACCGGGACAGGGTACGAGCAGTACTTC; CDR3aa: CASSMTGTGYEQYF
d_gene: TRBD1; j_gene: TRBJ1-2; abundance: -; v_gene: TRBV25-1; CDR3nt: TGTGCCAGCAGTCCAACGACAGGGGGCTCGAGGAACTATGGCTACACCTTC; CDR3aa: CASSPTTGGSRNYGYTF
d_gene: -; j_gene: TRBJ2-3; abundance: -; v_gene: TRBV6-6; CDR3nt: TGTGCCAGCAGCTCGTGGGGGGTTAGCACAGATACGCAGTATTTT; CDR3aa: CASSSWGVSTDTQYF
d_gene: TRBD2; j_gene: TRBJ2-1; abundance: -; v_gene: TRBV7-8; CDR3nt: TGTGCCAGCAGCCCCCGGACTAGTGTGGTCCGTTGGCAGTTCTTC; CDR3aa: CASSPRTSVVRWQFF
d_gene: TRBD1; j_gene: TRBJ1-2; abundance: -; v_gene: TRBV6-5; CDR3nt: TGTGCCAGCAGGGCAGGGACAGGGGGCGACTACACCTTC; CDR3aa: CASRAGTGGDYTF
d_gene: -; j_gene: TRBJ2-7; abundance: once; v_gene: TRBV9; CDR3nt: TGTGCCAGCAGCGTAGAGGACTGGGCCAACGAGCAGTACTTC; CDR3aa: CASSVEDWANEQYF
d_gene: TRBD1; j_gene: TRBJ2-7; abundance: -; v_gene: TRBV6-1; CDR3nt: TGTGCCAGCTCCCTCGGGACAGGGTTCTACGAGCAGTACTTC; CDR3aa: CASSLGTGFYEQYF
d_gene: TRBD2; j_gene: TRBJ2-7; abundance: -; v_gene: TRBV19; CDR3nt: TGTGCCAGTAGTTTTACTAGCGGGCATACCTACGAGCAGTACTTC; CDR3aa: CASSFTSGHTYEQYF
d_gene: -; j_gene: TRBJ1-3; abundance: -; v_gene: TRBV18; CDR3nt: TGTGCCAGCTCACCTTTGCGGGTCCGAGACTCTGGAAACACCATATATTTT; CDR3aa: CASSPLRVRDSGNTIYF
d_gene: TRBD1; j_gene: TRBJ1-1; abundance: -; v_gene: TRBV5-4; CDR3nt: TGTGCCAGCAGCTTGGGGCGAGACAGGGGGGAGGGAGCTTTCTTT; CDR3aa: CASSLGRDRGEGAFF
d_gene: TRBD2; j_gene: TRBJ2-1; abundance: -; v_gene: TRBV14; CDR3nt: TGTGCCAGCAGCCAAGAGGGAGGGTACAATGAGCAGTTCTTC; CDR3aa: CASSQEGGYNEQFF
d_gene: -; j_gene: TRBJ1-4; abundance: -; v_gene: TRBV19; CDR3nt: TGTGCCAGTAGTATTGGACAGCCAACTAATGAAAAACTGTTTTTT; CDR3aa: CASSIGQPTNEKLFF
d_gene: TRBD1; j_gene: TRBJ2-7; abundance: -; v_gene: TRBV15; CDR3nt: TGTGCCACCGGACAGGGCGACCCCTACGAGCAGTACTTC; CDR3aa: CATGQGDPYEQYF
d_gene: TRBD1; j_gene: TRBJ1-4; abundance: -; v_gene: TRBV11-2; CDR3nt: TGTGCCAGCAGCACCCCGGGACAGGTGACTAATGAAAAACTGTTTTTT; CDR3aa: CASSTPGQVTNEKLFF
d_gene: -; j_gene: TRBJ2-5; abundance: once; v_gene: TRBV19; CDR3nt: TGTGCCAGTAGTATATGGGGCAGGGGCAGGAGGGAGACCCAGTACTTC; CDR3aa: CASSIWGRGRRETQYF
d_gene: -; j_gene: TRBJ1-6; abundance: few; v_gene: TRBV18; CDR3nt: TGTGCCAGCTCACCCACCAGGAATTCTTCACCCCTCCACTTT; CDR3aa: CASSPTRNSSPLHF
d_gene: TRBD1; j_gene: TRBJ1-2; abundance: -; v_gene: TRBV19; CDR3nt: TGTGCCAGTAGTCCTCGGACAGGGGGGGCGGATGGCTACACCTTC; CDR3aa: CASSPRTGGADGYTF
d_gene: -; j_gene: TRBJ2-7; abundance: -; v_gene: TRBV6-1; CDR3nt: TGTGCCAGCAGTGCCCAGCGGCGATCCTACGAGCAGTACTTC; CDR3aa: CASSAQRRSYEQYF
d_gene: TRBD1; j_gene: TRBJ2-1; abundance: -; v_gene: TRBV6-4; CDR3nt: TGTGCCAGCAGCGCACAGGGGTCTACCGCAAGCAATGAGCAGTTCTTC; CDR3aa: CASSAQGSTASNEQFF
d_gene: TRBD1; j_gene: TRBJ2-7; abundance: -; v_gene: TRBV2; CDR3nt: TGTGCCAGCAGTCCCGAGGGACAGGGGGAGCAGTACTTC; CDR3aa: CASSPEGQGEQYF